The T cell receptor beta chain under discussion was sequenced for a study of cytomegalovirus exposure and HLA in healthy donors. Study observations and caveats: A later analysis found common viral pathogens apparently linked to several of the most significant clusters. Previous analysis showed most TCR beta V segments were productive about 87% or about 30% of the time. Information on immune exposure was restricted to one variable (CMV serostatus). Among the CMV-associated chains, a few were confirmed in vitro as specific for CMV antigens.

The PCR made use of 60 Vbeta and 13 Jbeta primers. Profiling relied on immunoSEQ multiplex PCR, and the TCRdb table lists in-frame clones only, not all of them. Counted here are around 160,000 clones, around 79% occurring once; the ten biggest clones make up about 7.4%. As to this clone: Antigen specificity is unknown.

The sample taken for sequencing was PBMCs. This sequence originates from a male donor in good health and CMV-seropositive.

The CDR3 here is CASSSPSRGNNYGYTF. CDR3 DNA: TGTGCCAGCAGCTCCCCCTCAAGGGGGAATAACTATGGCTACACCTTC. V gene TRBV11-1 combines with J gene TRBJ1-2; TRBD1 might be the D (6 bases). V was cut by 4 bases and J by 1 base, with 16 bases left in between. CDR1 is SGHAT and CDR2 is FQDESV in the germline V gene (reference sequence). CDR3 length: 16 residues.